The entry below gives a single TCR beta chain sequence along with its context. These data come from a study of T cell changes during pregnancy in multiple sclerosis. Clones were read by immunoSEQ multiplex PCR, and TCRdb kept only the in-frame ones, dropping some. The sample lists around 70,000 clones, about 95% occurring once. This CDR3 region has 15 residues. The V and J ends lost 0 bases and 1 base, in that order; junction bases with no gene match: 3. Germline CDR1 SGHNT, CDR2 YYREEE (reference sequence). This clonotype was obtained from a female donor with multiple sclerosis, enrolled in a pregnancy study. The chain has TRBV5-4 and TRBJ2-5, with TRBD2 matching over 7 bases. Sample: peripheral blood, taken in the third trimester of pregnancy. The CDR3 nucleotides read TGTGCCAGCAGCTTGGACGGGGGGTCCCAAGAGACCCAGTACTTC. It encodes CASSLDGGSQETQYF.